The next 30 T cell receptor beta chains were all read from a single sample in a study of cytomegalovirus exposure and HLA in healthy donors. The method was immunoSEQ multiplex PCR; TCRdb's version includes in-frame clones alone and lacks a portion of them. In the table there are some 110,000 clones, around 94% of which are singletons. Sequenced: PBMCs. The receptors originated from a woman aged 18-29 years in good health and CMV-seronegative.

The CDR3: CSAGEGLYSGNTIYF. DNA for the CDR3: TGCAGCGCCGGGGAGGGACTTTACTCTGGAAACACCATATATTTT. The J gene is TRBJ1-3, the V gene TRBV29-1; D might be TRBD1 (5 bases). The CDR3 is 15 residues long. Trimming took off 7 bases at V and 0 bases at J, with 16 bases between the two ends. CDR1 and CDR2 from the germline V gene are SQVTM and ANQGSEA.

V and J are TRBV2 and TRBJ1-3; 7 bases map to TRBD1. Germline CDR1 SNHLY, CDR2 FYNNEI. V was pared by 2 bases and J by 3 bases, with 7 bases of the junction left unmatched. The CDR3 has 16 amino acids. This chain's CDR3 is CASSERTGAGGNTIYF. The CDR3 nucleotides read TGTGCCAGCAGTGAAAGAACAGGGGCGGGTGGAAACACCATATATTTT.

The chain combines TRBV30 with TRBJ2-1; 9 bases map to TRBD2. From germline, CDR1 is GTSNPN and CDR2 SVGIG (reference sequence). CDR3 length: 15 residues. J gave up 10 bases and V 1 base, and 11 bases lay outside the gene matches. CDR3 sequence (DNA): TGTGCCTGGAGTGGCGGGCGGGGGGGCATCTGGGAGCAGTTCTTC. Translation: CAWSGGRGGIWEQFF.

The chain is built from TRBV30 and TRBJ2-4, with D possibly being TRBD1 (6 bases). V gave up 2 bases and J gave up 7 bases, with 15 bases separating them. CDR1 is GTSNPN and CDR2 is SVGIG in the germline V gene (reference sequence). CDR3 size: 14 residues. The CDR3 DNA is TGTGCCTGGAGTCGAACAGGGTCGGGGAACATTCAGTACTTC. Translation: CAWSRTGSGNIQYF.

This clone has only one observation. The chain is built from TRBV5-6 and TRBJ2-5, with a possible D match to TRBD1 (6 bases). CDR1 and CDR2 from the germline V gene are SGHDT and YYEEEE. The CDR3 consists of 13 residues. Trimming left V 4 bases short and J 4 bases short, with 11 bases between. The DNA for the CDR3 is TGTGCCAGCAGCCCCGGACAGCTAGAGACCCAGTACTTC. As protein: CASSPGQLETQYF.

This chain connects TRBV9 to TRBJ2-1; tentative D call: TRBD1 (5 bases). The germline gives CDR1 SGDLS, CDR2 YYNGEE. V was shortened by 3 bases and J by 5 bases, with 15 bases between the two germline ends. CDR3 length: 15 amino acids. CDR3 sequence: CASSDRGRPNNEQFF. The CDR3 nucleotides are TGTGCCAGCAGCGATAGGGGCAGACCGAACAATGAGCAGTTCTTC.

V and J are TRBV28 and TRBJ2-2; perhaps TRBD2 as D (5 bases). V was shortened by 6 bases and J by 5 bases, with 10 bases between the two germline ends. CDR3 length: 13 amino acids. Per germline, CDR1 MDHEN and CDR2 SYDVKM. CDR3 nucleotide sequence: TGTGCCAGCAGGTCTAGCTCGACCGGGGAGCTGTTTTTT. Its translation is CASRSSSTGELFF. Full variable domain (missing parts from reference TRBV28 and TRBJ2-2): DVKVTQSSRYLVKRTGEKVFLECVQDMDHENMFWYRQDPGLGLRLIYFSYDVKMKEKGDIPEGYSVSREKKERFSLILESASTNQTSMYLCASRSSSTGELFFGEGSRLTVL.

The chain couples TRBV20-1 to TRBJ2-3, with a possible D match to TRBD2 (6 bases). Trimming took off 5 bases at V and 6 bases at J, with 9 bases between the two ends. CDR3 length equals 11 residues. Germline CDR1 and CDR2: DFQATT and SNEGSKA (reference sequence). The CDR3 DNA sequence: TGCAGTGCTGGCCGGGGGGATACGCAGTATTTT. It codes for CSAGRGDTQYF.

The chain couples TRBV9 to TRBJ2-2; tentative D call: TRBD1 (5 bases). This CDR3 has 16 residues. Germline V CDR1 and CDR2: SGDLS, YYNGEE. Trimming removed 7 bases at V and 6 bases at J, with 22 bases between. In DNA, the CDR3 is TGTGCCAGCGGGGCAGGGTTCTCTTTTATGGCCGGGGAGCTGTTTTTT. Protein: CASGAGFSFMAGELFF.

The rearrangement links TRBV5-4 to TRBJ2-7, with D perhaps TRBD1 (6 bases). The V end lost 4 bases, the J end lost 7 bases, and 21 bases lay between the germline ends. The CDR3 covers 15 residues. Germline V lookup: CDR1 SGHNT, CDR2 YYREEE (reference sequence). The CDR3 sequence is CASSPDRNSPGEQYF. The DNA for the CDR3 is TGTGCCAGCAGCCCGGACAGAAACTCCCCGGGAGAGCAGTACTTC.

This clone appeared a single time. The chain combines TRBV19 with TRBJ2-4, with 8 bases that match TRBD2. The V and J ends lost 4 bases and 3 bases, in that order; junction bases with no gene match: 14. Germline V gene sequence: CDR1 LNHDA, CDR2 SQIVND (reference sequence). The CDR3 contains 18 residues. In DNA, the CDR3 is TGTGCCAGTAGTACCTTGACTCTGGGGCGGGAGGTCAAAAACATTCAGTACTTC. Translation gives CASSTLTLGREVKNIQYF.

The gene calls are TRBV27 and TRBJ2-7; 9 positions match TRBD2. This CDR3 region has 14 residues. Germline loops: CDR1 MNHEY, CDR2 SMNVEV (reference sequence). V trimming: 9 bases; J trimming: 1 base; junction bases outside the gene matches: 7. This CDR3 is CASKSSGNSYEQYF. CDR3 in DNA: TGTGCCAGTAAATCTAGCGGGAATTCCTACGAGCAGTACTTC.

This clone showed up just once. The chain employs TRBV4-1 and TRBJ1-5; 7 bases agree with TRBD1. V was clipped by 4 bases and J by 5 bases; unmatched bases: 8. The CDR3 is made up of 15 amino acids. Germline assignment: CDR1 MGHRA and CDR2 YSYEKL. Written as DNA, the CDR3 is TGCGCCAGCAGCCTTTCCGATCAGGGGGATCAGCCCCAGCATTTT. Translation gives CASSLSDQGDQPQHF.

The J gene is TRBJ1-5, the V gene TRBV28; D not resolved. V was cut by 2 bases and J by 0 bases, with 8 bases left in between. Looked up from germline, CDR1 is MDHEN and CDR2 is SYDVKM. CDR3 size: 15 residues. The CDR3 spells CASSLVRASNQPQHF. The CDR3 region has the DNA TGTGCCAGCAGTTTAGTGAGGGCTAGCAATCAGCCCCAGCATTTT.

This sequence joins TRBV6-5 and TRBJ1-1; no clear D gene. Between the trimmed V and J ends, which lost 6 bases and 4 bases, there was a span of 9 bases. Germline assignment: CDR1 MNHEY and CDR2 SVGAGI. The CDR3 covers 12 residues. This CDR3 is CASSSGATEAFF. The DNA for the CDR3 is TGTGCCAGCAGCTCGGGTGCCACTGAAGCTTTCTTT.

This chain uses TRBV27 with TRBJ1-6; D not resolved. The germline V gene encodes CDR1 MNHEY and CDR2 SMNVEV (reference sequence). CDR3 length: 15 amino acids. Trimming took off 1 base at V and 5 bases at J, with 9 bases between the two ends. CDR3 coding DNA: TGTGCCAGCAGTTTATGGGCACAAGATAATTCACCCCTCCACTTT. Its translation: CASSLWAQDNSPLHF.

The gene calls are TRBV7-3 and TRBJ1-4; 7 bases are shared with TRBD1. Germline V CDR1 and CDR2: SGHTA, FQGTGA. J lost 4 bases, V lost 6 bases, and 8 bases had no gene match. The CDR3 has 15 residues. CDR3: CASSLTGDFNEKLFF. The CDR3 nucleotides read TGTGCCAGCAGTCTCACAGGGGATTTTAATGAAAAACTGTTTTTT. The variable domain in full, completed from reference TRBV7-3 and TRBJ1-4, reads GAGVSQTPSNKVTEKGKYVELRCDPISGHTALYWYRQSLGQGPEFLIYFQGTGAADDSGLPNDRFFAVRPEGSVSTLKIQRTERGDSAVYLCASSLTGDFNEKLFFGSGTQLSVL.

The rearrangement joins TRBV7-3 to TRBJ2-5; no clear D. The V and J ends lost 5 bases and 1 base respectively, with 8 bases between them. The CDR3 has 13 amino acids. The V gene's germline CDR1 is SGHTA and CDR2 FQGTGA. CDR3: CASSPIPQETQYF. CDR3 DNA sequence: TGTGCCAGCAGCCCTATCCCCCAAGAGACCCAGTACTTC.

This chain's CDR3 is CAWSRTGGYYEQYF. The CDR3 nucleotides are TGTGCCTGGAGTAGGACAGGGGGCTACTACGAGCAGTACTTC. The V call is TRBV30, the J call TRBJ2-7; TRBD1 agrees at 11 bases. There are 14 residues in the CDR3. Trimming removed 2 bases from V and 3 bases from J; junction bases left unmatched: 3. Germline CDR1 GTSNPN, CDR2 SVGIG (reference sequence).

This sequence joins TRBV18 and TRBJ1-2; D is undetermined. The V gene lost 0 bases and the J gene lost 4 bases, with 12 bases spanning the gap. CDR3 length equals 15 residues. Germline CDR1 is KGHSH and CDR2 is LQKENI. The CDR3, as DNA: TGTGCCAGCTCACCACCCTCGTCAAGCTCCTATGGCTACACCTTC. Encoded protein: CASSPPSSSSYGYTF.

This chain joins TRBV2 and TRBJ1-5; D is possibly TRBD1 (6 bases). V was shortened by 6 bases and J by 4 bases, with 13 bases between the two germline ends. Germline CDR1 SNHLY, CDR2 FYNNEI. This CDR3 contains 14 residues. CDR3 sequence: CASSSRQENQPQHF. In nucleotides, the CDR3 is TGTGCCAGCAGCAGCAGACAGGAAAATCAGCCCCAGCATTTT.

CDR3 in amino acids: CASSPQGSPYEQYF. The CDR3 DNA reads as TGTGCCAGCAGCCCACAGGGCAGTCCCTACGAGCAGTACTTC. V is TRBV5-6 and J is TRBJ2-7; possible D gene TRBD1, 6 bases. Trimming left V 4 bases short and J 2 bases short, with 13 bases between. The germline V gene encodes CDR1 SGHDT and CDR2 YYEEEE. The CDR3 totals 14 residues.

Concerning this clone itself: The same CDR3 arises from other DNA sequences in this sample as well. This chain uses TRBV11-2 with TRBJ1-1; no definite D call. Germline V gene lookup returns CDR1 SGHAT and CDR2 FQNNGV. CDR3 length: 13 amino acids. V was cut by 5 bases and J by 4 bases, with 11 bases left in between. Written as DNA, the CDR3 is TGTGCCAGCAGCCCATGGGAGGGCACTGAAGCTTTCTTT. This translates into CASSPWEGTEAFF.

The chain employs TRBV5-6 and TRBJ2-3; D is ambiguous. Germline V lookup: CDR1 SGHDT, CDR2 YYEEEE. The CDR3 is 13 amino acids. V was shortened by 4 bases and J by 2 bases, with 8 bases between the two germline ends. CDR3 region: CASSPANTDTQYF. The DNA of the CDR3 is TGTGCCAGCAGCCCTGCTAACACAGATACGCAGTATTTT.

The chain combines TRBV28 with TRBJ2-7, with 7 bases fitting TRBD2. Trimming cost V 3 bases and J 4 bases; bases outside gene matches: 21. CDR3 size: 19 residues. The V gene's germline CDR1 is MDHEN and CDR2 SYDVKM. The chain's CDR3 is CASSFIILAEIPFGYEQYF. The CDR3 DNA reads TGTGCCAGCAGTTTTATTATCCTAGCGGAAATCCCCTTTGGGTACGAGCAGTACTTC.

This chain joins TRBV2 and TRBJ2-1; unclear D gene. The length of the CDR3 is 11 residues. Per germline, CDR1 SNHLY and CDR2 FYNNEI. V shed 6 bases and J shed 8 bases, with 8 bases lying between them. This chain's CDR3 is CASSPLDEQFF. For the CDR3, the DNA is TGTGCCAGCAGCCCCCTCGATGAGCAGTTCTTC.

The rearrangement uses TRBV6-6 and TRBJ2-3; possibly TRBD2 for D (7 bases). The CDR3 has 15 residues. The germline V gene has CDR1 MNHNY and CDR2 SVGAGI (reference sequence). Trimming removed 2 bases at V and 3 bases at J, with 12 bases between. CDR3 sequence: CASSYAGAGTDTQYF. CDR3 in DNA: TGTGCCAGCAGTTACGCGGGGGCGGGTACAGATACGCAGTATTTT.

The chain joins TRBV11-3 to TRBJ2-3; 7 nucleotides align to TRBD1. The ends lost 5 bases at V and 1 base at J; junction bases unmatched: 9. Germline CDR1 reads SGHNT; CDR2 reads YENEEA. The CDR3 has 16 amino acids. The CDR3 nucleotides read TGTGCCAGCAGCAGGACGAACAGGGGAGGCACAGATACGCAGTATTTT. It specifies CASSRTNRGGTDTQYF.

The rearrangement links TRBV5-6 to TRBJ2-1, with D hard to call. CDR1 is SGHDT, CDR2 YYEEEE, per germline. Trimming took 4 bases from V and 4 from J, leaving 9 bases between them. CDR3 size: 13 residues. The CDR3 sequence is CASSPDTYNEQFF. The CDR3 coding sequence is TGTGCCAGCAGCCCCGACACATACAATGAGCAGTTCTTC.

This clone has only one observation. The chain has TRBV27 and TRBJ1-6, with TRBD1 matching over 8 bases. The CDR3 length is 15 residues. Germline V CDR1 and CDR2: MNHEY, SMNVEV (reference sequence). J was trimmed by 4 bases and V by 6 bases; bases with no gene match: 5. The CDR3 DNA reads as TGTGCCAGCAGCCCCGGGACAGGTTATAATTCACCCCTCCACTTT. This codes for CASSPGTGYNSPLHF.